The clone carrying this TCR beta chain was counted between two and nine times. Its target is unknown. Germline V gene data show CDR1 as MNHEY and CDR2 as SMNVEV (reference sequence). This CDR3 has 13 amino acids. This sample was included in a study of T cell repertoires in cytomegalovirus infection. For the study at large: Recently described HLA-C-restricted plus well-studied HLA-B-restricted CMV epitopes were used. A matching HLA type, together with CMV infection, was signaled by public TCR beta signatures.

Study-wide findings and caveats: The cumulative frequency of public TCR beta families distinguished individuals who carried CMV together with the relevant HLA. HLA-C-restricted CMV clonotypes gave the most frequent clonotype in two of eight donors.

TCRdb reprocessed the reads via MiXCR and lists one record per CDR3 protein. The sample carries 700,000 to 950,000 distinct CDR3 sequences, 32% recorded once. The chain recombines TRBV27 with TRBJ1-2; D gene uncertain. This sequence originates from a human donor in good health (CMV status not recorded). Some clones in this sample may be carry-over from other donors' samples. This specimen consisted of cultured CD8+ T cells from PBMCs, obtained from culture after CMV antigen stimulation. CDR3 bases: TGTGTAACCCAGGACTCTGCTTTGGATGGCTACACCTTC. Its translation is CVTQDSALDGYTF.